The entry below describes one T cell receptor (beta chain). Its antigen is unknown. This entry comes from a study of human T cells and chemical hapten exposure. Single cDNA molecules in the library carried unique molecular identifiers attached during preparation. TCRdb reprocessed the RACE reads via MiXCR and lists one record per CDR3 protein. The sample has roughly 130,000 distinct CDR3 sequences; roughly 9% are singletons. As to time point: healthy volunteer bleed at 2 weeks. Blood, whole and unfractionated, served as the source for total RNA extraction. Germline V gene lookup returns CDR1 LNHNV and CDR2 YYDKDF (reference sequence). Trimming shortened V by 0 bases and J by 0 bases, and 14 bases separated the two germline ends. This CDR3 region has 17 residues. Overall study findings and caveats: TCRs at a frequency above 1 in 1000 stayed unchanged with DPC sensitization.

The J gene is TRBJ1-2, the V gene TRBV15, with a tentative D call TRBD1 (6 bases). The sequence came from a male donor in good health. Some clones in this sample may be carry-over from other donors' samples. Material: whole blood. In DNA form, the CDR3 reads TGTGCCACCAGCAGAGATCCCCCGACAGGAGCTAACTATGGCTACACCTTC. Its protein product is CATSRDPPTGANYGYTF.